The clone carrying this T cell receptor beta chain turned up a few times. Its antigen is still unknown. CDR3 length: 14 residues. Trimming removed 2 bases at V and 4 bases at J, with 11 bases between. Germline V gene lookup returns CDR1 KGHSH and CDR2 LQKENI. The data belong to a study of beta chain features in type 1 diabetes. About the study: What patients shared with healthy donors was a similar profile of age, gender and cell yields.

Overall study results and limits: For cells with high TCR expression, cDNA sequencing could yield over-representation. Type 1 diabetes patients showed a moderate but significant shortening of TCRB CDR3s in all four CD4+ subsets. Junctions at VDJ sites from type 1 diabetes patients had fewer insertions and more deletions.

cDNA synthesis used the whole RNA isolate, giving expressed TCRB sequences. The method was immunoSEQ multiplex PCR; TCRdb's version includes in-frame clones alone and lacks a portion of them. This sample has some 280,000 clones; 14% occur once, and the top ten carry approximately 0.015%. Sorting based on CD45RO/CCR7/CD25/CD127/CD95/CD27 separated CD4+ naive, central memory, regulatory and stem cell-like memory cells. V is TRBV18 and J is TRBJ2-5; TRBD2 is a possible D gene (6 bases). What was sequenced was naive CD4+ T cells from blood. This TCR was sampled from a young man with type 1 diabetes. This CDR3 reads CASSPGGNRETQYF. The CDR3 DNA reads TGTGCCAGCTCACCAGGCGGGAATCGAGAGACCCAGTACTTC.